The T cell receptor beta chain under discussion was sequenced for a study of metastatic and nonmetastatic thyroid tumors. For the study at large: Patients with malignant and benign thyroid disease provided blood and tumor or nodule tissue, whose repertoires were compared. Study-level results: In blood and tumor, TCR beta diversity was reportedly significantly higher in malignant thyroid tumors than in benign nodules.

TCRdb reanalyzed the PCR reads via MiXCR. The table has roughly 34,000 clones, around a third seen once. The table lists this clone with a count of one. Its target is unknown. CDR1 is SGHNT, CDR2 YYREEE, per germline (reference sequence). The junction had 14 bases not matched to a gene; V was cut back by 2 bases and J by 7 bases. The CDR3 runs to 17 residues. Ahead of thyroid surgery, no patient had received treatment of any kind. Sequenced material: tumor tissue. The chain recombines TRBV5-4 with TRBJ1-5, with 8 nucleotides matching TRBD1. This TCR was sampled from a female donor with papillary thyroid cancer or a benign thyroid nodule (not recorded which). Some clones in this sample may be carry-over from other donors' samples. CDR3 nucleotide sequence: TGTGCCAGCAGCTTAAGCAGGGGGCCACCCCACCGACAGCCCCAGCATTTT. Its translation is CASSLSRGPPHRQPQHF. Full variable domain (missing parts from reference TRBV5-4 and TRBJ1-5): ETGVTQSPTHLIKTRGQQVTLRCSSQSGHNTVSWYQQALGQGPQFIFQYYREEENGRGNFPPRFSGLQFPNYSSELNVNALELDDSALYLCASSLSRGPPHRQPQHFGDGTRLSIL.